The text below deals with one T cell receptor beta chain. How the authors handled the data: Quantification of nucleated cells was approximated via reference gene primer amplification. Here immunoSEQ multiplex PCR was the method, and the copy in TCRdb shows in-frame clones only, minus some. The V and J calls and clone size are taken from that table; D and trimming were inferred from the DNA. The sample includes 71,000 or so clones, about four fifths of them seen just once. This sample was taken from a study of blood T cell repertoires in COVID-19. Overall study: Sample material is recorded as cDNA or gDNA derived from T cells, B-cell-depleted T cells, or PBMCs.

The V and J ends lost 1 base and 4 bases respectively, with 4 bases between them. CDR1 and CDR2 from the germline V gene are SGHTA and FQGNSA. The CDR3 runs to 12 residues. Source material: peripheral blood. The receptor comes from a man between 50 and 59 years old with acute or convalescent COVID-19. The chain recombines TRBV7-2 with TRBJ1-2, with no clear D. Here the CDR3 reads CASSLGAYGYTF. The CDR3 coding sequence is TGTGCCAGCAGCTTAGGGGCCTATGGCTACACCTTC. Using reference TRBV7-2 and TRBJ1-2 for the parts outside the CDR3, the full variable domain is GAGVSQSPSNKVTEKGKDVELRCDPISGHTALYWYRQSLGQGLEFLIYFQGNSAPDKSGLPSDRFSAERTGGSVSTLTIQRTQQEDSAVYLCASSLGAYGYTFGSGTRLTVV.